A single sample gave rise to the 27 T cell receptor beta chains below, sequenced in a study of CD8+ T cells in alopecia areata. The treatment here: oral pan-JAK inhibitor, 5-10 mg twice daily. RNA extraction and reverse transcription yielded cDNA as sequencing template. The data were produced by immunoSEQ multiplex PCR, yet TCRdb's version contains in-frame clones alone and is incomplete. The sample holds about 120,000 clones, about 50% seen once. This specimen consisted of CD4+ T cells sorted from blood, obtained at week 4, from a patient treated with tofacitinib. Receptors originate from a human donor with alopecia areata.

The V gene is TRBV5-8, the J gene TRBJ2-1; 8 nucleotides line up with TRBD2. The germline CDR1 and CDR2 sequences are SGHTS and YDEGEE. There are 16 residues in the CDR3. V lost 0 bases and J lost 3; bases outside the gene matches: 5. CDR3 coding DNA: TGTGCCAGCAGCTTGGCCGGGGGGGTCTTCTACAATGAGCAGTTCTTC. This gives the protein CASSLAGGVFYNEQFF.

This CDR3 is CAWSSGTSGRARVYEQFF. The CDR3 coding sequence is TGTGCCTGGAGTTCCGGGACTAGCGGGAGGGCCAGAGTATATGAGCAGTTCTTC. V gene TRBV30 combines with J gene TRBJ2-1; TRBD2 agrees at 16 bases. From germline, CDR1 is GTSNPN and CDR2 SVGIG (reference sequence). CDR3 size: 18 residues. Trimming at V came to 2 bases and at J to 8 bases, leaving 12 bases not matched to a gene.

There are a few counts of this clone. The chain carries TRBV29-1 and TRBJ2-1; a weak D match, TRBD2 (6 bases). The CDR3 sequence is 14 residues long. Germline lookup yields CDR1 SQVTM and CDR2 ANQGSEA. V was clipped by 2 bases and J by 8 bases, with 16 bases between them. CDR3 sequence reads: CSVETSYSFYEQFF. CDR3 DNA sequence: TGCAGCGTTGAAACTAGCTACAGTTTCTATGAGCAGTTCTTC.

This clone was found a few times. V and J are TRBV7-9 and TRBJ2-7; 7 positions agree with TRBD2. The CDR3 contains 16 residues. The J segment lost 0 bases and the V segment lost 0 bases, leaving 5 bases of the junction unmatched. Germline assignment: CDR1 SEHNR and CDR2 FQNEAQ (reference sequence). This chain's CDR3 is CASSLAGGVASYEQYF. CDR3 nucleotide sequence: TGTGCCAGCAGCTTAGCGGGAGGGGTAGCCTCCTACGAGCAGTACTTC.

This sequence joins TRBV7-9 and TRBJ2-7; D might be TRBD1 (6 bases). Germline V CDR1 and CDR2: SEHNR, FQNEAQ (reference sequence). Trimming took 5 bases from V and 2 from J, leaving 13 bases between them. The CDR3 consists of 14 residues. CDR3 DNA sequence: TGTGCCAGCAGCCCGCGGACAGAACCCTACGAGCAGTACTTC. It is translated as CASSPRTEPYEQYF.

This clone is a singleton in its sample. The chain combines TRBV5-4 with TRBJ2-7, with 8 bases fitting TRBD2. J gave up 7 bases and V 4 bases, and 10 bases lay outside the gene matches. Germline V lookup: CDR1 SGHNT, CDR2 YYREEE (reference sequence). The CDR3 has 14 amino acids. For the CDR3, the DNA is TGTGCCAGCAGCCAAAAATTTAGCGGGAATGAGCAGTACTTC. It is translated as CASSQKFSGNEQYF.

The chain has TRBV11-2 and TRBJ1-1; 8 nucleotides agree with TRBD1. CDR1 and CDR2 from the germline V gene are SGHAT and FQNNGV. The CDR3 is 15 amino acids. The V and J ends lost 2 bases and 1 base, in that order; junction bases with no gene match: 3. CDR3 DNA sequence: TGTGCCAGCAGCTTACGGACAGGGAGGAACACTGAAGCTTTCTTT. This encodes CASSLRTGRNTEAFF.

The chain links TRBV2 to TRBJ1-5; D remains ambiguous. Germline CDR1 SNHLY, CDR2 FYNNEI. The CDR3 is 14 residues long. V lost 3 bases, J lost 1 base, and 7 bases lay in between. Here the CDR3 reads CASSEWESNQPQHF. In DNA, the CDR3 is TGTGCCAGCAGTGAGTGGGAGAGCAATCAGCCCCAGCATTTT.

This clone occurred a few times. The chain has TRBV4-2 and TRBJ2-6; no definite D call. CDR3 length: 16 residues. V was cut by 0 bases and J by 0 bases, with 6 bases left in between. Germline values: CDR1 LGHNA, CDR2 YNFKEQ. The chain's CDR3 is CASSQDTTSGANVLTF. DNA for the CDR3: TGTGCCAGCAGCCAAGACACGACCTCTGGGGCCAACGTCCTGACTTTC.

The chain has TRBV7-2 and TRBJ2-7; D possibly corresponds to TRBD1 (6 bases). V lost 7 bases to trimming and J lost 3 bases, with 22 bases between them. CDR3 length: 16 residues. CDR1 is SGHTA, CDR2 FQGNSA, per germline. Written as DNA, the CDR3 is TGTGCCAGCATCCATAGCTCCAGGGGAAGGGGCTACGAGCAGTACTTC. Amino acid sequence: CASIHSSRGRGYEQYF.

The CDR3 region is CAWALTGNYGYTF. The CDR3 DNA sequence: TGTGCCTGGGCTCTAACTGGCAACTATGGCTACACCTTC. The chain joins TRBV30 to TRBJ1-2; no reliable D call. The V end lost 5 bases, the J end lost 2 bases, and 12 bases lay between the germline ends. This CDR3 has 13 amino acids. Germline V CDR1 and CDR2: GTSNPN, SVGIG (reference sequence).

The rearrangement links TRBV5-1 to TRBJ2-1; 7 positions agree with TRBD2. The CDR3 is made up of 15 amino acids. Germline V gene sequence: CDR1 SGHRS, CDR2 YFSETQ. Unmatched junction bases numbered 5, after V lost 2 bases and J lost 3 bases. The CDR3 region is CASSLSGGGYNEQFF. For the CDR3, the DNA is TGCGCCAGCAGCTTAAGCGGCGGGGGCTACAATGAGCAGTTCTTC.

This clone was seen only a few times. CDR3 amino acids: CAEDYGYTF. CDR3 nucleotides: TGTGCCGAGGACTATGGCTACACCTTC. The J gene is TRBJ1-2, the V gene TRBV2; the D is unclear. The CDR3 runs 9 residues. Between the trimmed V and J ends, which lost 11 bases and 3 bases, there was a span of 4 bases. The germline CDR1 and CDR2 sequences are SNHLY and FYNNEI.

The chain uses TRBV7-6 and TRBJ2-3, with 7 positions matching TRBD2. V lost 0 bases and J lost 1; bases outside the gene matches: 4. Germline V lookup: CDR1 SGHVS, CDR2 FNYEAQ. CDR3 length: 16 residues. CDR3 coding DNA: TGTGCCAGCAGCTTAGCCGGTCGGGGGGGCACAGATACGCAGTATTTT. Translation: CASSLAGRGGTDTQYF.

The rearrangement uses TRBV28 and TRBJ2-1; TRBD2 agrees at 8 bases. The germline V gene has CDR1 MDHEN and CDR2 SYDVKM. The CDR3 totals 14 residues. The junction had 7 bases not matched to a gene; V was cut back by 3 bases and J by 9 bases. The DNA of the CDR3 is TGTGCCAGCAGTTTGGTTAGCGGGAAGCTTGAGCAGTTCTTC. Its translation: CASSLVSGKLEQFF. Full variable domain (missing parts from reference TRBV28 and TRBJ2-1): DVKVTQSSRYLVKRTGEKVFLECVQDMDHENMFWYRQDPGLGLRLIYFSYDVKMKEKGDIPEGYSVSREKKERFSLILESASTNQTSMYLCASSLVSGKLEQFFGPGTRLTVL.

The CDR3 DNA reads TGTGCCAGCAGCCAGGGTAGCGCGAGCACAGATACGCAGTATTTT. It yields the protein CASSQGSASTDTQYF. The chain is built from TRBV5-4 and TRBJ2-3, with D perhaps given as TRBD1 or TRBD2 (5 bases each). Germline assignment: CDR1 SGHNT and CDR2 YYREEE (reference sequence). CDR3 length: 15 amino acids. Trimming removed 4 bases from V and 0 bases from J, with 12 bases in between.

The CDR3 loop is CASSQDRTSGYNEQFF. For the CDR3, the DNA is TGTGCCAGCAGCCAAGATCGGACTAGCGGATACAATGAGCAGTTCTTC. The chain has TRBV14 and TRBJ2-1; 10 nucleotides match TRBD2. The CDR3 is 16 residues long. Trimming removed 0 bases from V and 4 bases from J; junction bases left unmatched: 3. Per the germline V gene, CDR1 is SGHDN and CDR2 is FVKESK.

With respect to this clone: This sample includes further DNA sequences coding for the same CDR3. CDR3 DNA: TGCAGCGTTGACAGGGCGAACACCGGGGAGCTGTTTTTT. As protein: CSVDRANTGELFF. The V gene is TRBV29-1, the J gene TRBJ2-2; weak D call: TRBD1 (5 bases). Germline V gene lookup returns CDR1 SQVTM and CDR2 ANQGSEA. With 3 bases removed from V and 0 bases from J, the gap between germline ends came to 5 bases. The CDR3 extends over 13 amino acids.

This rearrangement joins TRBV2 to TRBJ1-4; D uncertain. Trimming pared 4 bases from V and 8 bases from J, leaving 17 bases between. CDR1 is SNHLY, CDR2 FYNNEI, per germline. The CDR3 is made up of 15 amino acids. CDR3 in DNA: TGTGCCAGCAGTGCTAACGGCTTAGGAAAGGAAAAACTGTTTTTT. Translation gives CASSANGLGKEKLFF. Using reference TRBV2 and TRBJ1-4 for the parts outside the CDR3, the full variable domain is EPEVTQTPSHQVTQMGQEVILRCVPISNHLYFYWYRQILGQKVEFLVSFYNNEISEKSEIFDDQFSVERPDGSNFTLKIRSTKLEDSAMYFCASSANGLGKEKLFFGSGTQLSVL.

This chain links TRBV7-2 with TRBJ1-6; D gene ambiguous. Trimming shortened V by 5 bases and J by 0 bases, and 17 bases separated the two germline ends. From germline, CDR1 is SGHTA and CDR2 FQGNSA. This CDR3 has 18 amino acids. CDR3 loop: CASSPKGSGSSYNSPLHF. The DNA for the CDR3 is TGTGCCAGCAGCCCCAAAGGGTCTGGCAGCTCCTATAATTCACCCCTCCACTTT.

This sequence joins TRBV27 and TRBJ1-2; 7 positions agree with TRBD1. The CDR3 runs to 14 residues. V shed 5 bases, J shed 1 base, and the junction held 4 bases outside the gene matches. The germline V gene has CDR1 MNHEY and CDR2 SMNVEV (reference sequence). The CDR3 region is CASSTGAYNYGYTF. The CDR3 nucleotides are TGTGCCAGCAGTACAGGGGCGTATAACTATGGCTACACCTTC.

V and J are TRBV7-2 and TRBJ2-6; D is unclear. Germline V gene sequence: CDR1 SGHTA, CDR2 FQGNSA. The CDR3 loop spans 15 amino acids. Trimming took 5 bases from V and 0 from J, leaving 8 bases between them. The CDR3 DNA follows: TGTGCCAGCAGCATGCAGAGCTCTGGGGCCAACGTCCTGACTTTC. Protein product: CASSMQSSGANVLTF.

The table lists this clone with a count of one. This chain connects TRBV7-2 to TRBJ2-2; the match to TRBD2 covers 7 bases. Looked up from germline, CDR1 is SGHTA and CDR2 is FQGNSA. CDR3 size: 15 residues. V dropped 5 bases and J dropped 3; count of bases not matched to a gene: 6. This chain's CDR3 is CASSRSGKHTGELFF. CDR3 sequence (DNA): TGTGCCAGCAGCCGAAGCGGGAAACACACCGGGGAGCTGTTTTTT.

The genes are TRBV27 and TRBJ1-6; D is unclear. The V end lost 3 bases, the J end lost 12 bases, and 18 bases lay between the germline ends. The CDR3 sequence is 15 residues long. Germline CDR1 is MNHEY and CDR2 is SMNVEV (reference sequence). The CDR3 spells CASSLGFRAVEPLHF. The CDR3 DNA sequence: TGTGCCAGCAGTTTGGGGTTTCGGGCCGTAGAACCCCTCCACTTT.

In its sample, this clone was seen once. The chain carries TRBV9 and TRBJ1-1; 7 nucleotides match TRBD1. The length of the CDR3 is 14 residues. The V gene end was trimmed by 3 bases and the J gene end by 2 bases; junction bases not matched to a gene: 4. Germline V CDR1 and CDR2: SGDLS, YYNGEE. DNA of the CDR3: TGTGCCAGCAGCGGCTACAGGGGAAACACTGAAGCTTTCTTT. It specifies CASSGYRGNTEAFF. Looking up the rest from reference TRBV9 and TRBJ1-1 gives the full variable domain: DSGVTQTPKHLITATGQRVTLRCSPRSGDLSVYWYQQSLDQGLQFLIQYYNGEERAKGNILERFSAQQFPDLHSELNLSSLELGDSALYFCASSGYRGNTEAFFGQGTRLTVV.

The chain has TRBV4-1 and TRBJ1-2; D is unclear. CDR1 MGHRA and CDR2 YSYEKL come from the germline V gene. The CDR3 is made up of 15 amino acids. The V end lost 0 bases, the J end lost 4 bases, and 12 bases lay between the germline ends. The CDR3 region is CASSQDPSSIYGYTF. CDR3 DNA: TGCGCCAGCAGCCAAGATCCGTCCTCGATCTATGGCTACACCTTC.

This clone has just a few counts. The chain uses TRBV6-5 and TRBJ1-6, with D unclear. The V and J ends lost 4 bases and 2 bases respectively, with 6 bases between them. Germline V CDR1 and CDR2: MNHEY, SVGAGI. The CDR3 loop spans 14 amino acids. CDR3: CASSSGPYNSPLHF. The CDR3, as DNA: TGTGCCAGCAGTTCAGGACCCTATAATTCACCCCTCCACTTT.